This T cell receptor (beta chain) was observed in a study of T-cell memory formation after mild COVID-19. Study conclusions and caveats: CD4+ contracting clones were found mainly in CM and EM, and CD8+ ones in EMRA.

The CDR3 has 16 residues. Germline values: CDR1 SEHNR, CDR2 FQNEAQ (reference sequence). Trimming left V 1 base short and J 4 bases short, with 14 bases between. This clonotype was found a few times. What it recognizes is unknown. TCRdb re-called the 5' RACE reads with MiXCR, one entry per CDR3 protein. The data show roughly 560,000 distinct CDR3 sequences, about 20% seen once. The TCR sequence derives from an adult woman who had mild COVID-19 (a few samples of this study predate the infection). Cell type and time point are not known. The specimen sequenced was PBMCs or a T cell subset sorted from them (not recorded which). The chain uses TRBV7-9 and TRBJ2-1, with D possibly being TRBD1 (5 bases). The CDR3 DNA is TGTGCCAGCAGCTTAGGAAGACAGCTCCGGTACAATGAGCAGTTCTTC. Protein product: CASSLGRQLRYNEQFF.